This TCR beta chain was profiled in a study of OX40 agonist ivuxolimab in advanced cancers. The V and J ends lost 6 bases and 4 bases, in that order; junction bases with no gene match: 3. CDR3 length equals 13 residues. Germline CDR1 is MNHNS and CDR2 is SASEGT. The protocol was immunoSEQ multiplex PCR, while the TCRdb copy is restricted to in-frame clones and leaves out a portion. The sample has about 63,000 clones; roughly 76% are singletons. Patients were ineligible given autoimmune disease history or systemic immunosuppression. Sequencing used CD4+ or CD8+ T cells sorted from blood, obtained in a trial of the OX40 agonist ivuxolimab. The receptor was isolated from an adult with an advanced solid tumor such as melanoma, head and neck, liver or kidney cancer. This chain uses TRBV6-1 with TRBJ2-5; TRBD2 matches at 9 bases. The CDR3 loop reads CASRETSGETQYF. The CDR3 DNA reads as TGTGCCAGCAGAGAGACTAGCGGAGAGACCCAGTACTTC.